The 27 T cell receptor beta chains given below trace back to one sample, sequenced in a study of post-analysis software for immune sequencing data. Study-wide results and limits: Comparison of patients with controls showed a handful of TRBV segments more frequent in patients, TRBV5-6, TRBV5-1 and TRBV20-1 among them.

These receptors' antigens are unknown. Unique molecular identifiers had been added to the TCR beta cDNA libraries. A single record per CDR3 protein comes from TCRdb applying MiXCR to the PCR reads. The table shows under 900,000 distinct CDR3 sequences, with around 50% occurring only once. The specimen was blood. The origin of the receptors is a girl aged 10 to 17 with multiple sclerosis.

The chain has TRBV6-2 or TRBV6-3 and TRBJ2-7; D is perhaps TRBD1 (6 bases). This CDR3 has 14 residues. Germline CDR1 reads MNHEY; CDR2 reads SVGEGT. V lost 4 bases to trimming and J lost 7 bases, with 17 bases between them. The CDR3 bases are TGTGCCAGCAGTTCGGACAGTGCCCTTTGGGAGCAGTACTTC. Protein: CASSSDSALWEQYF.

The V gene is TRBV7-9, the J gene TRBJ2-3, with D possibly TRBD2 on 7 matching bases. The CDR3 covers 15 residues. Looked up from germline, CDR1 is SEHNR and CDR2 is FQNEAQ (reference sequence). V was pared by 3 bases and J by 4 bases, with 14 bases between. In DNA form, the CDR3 reads TGTGCCAGCAGCTTGGGGGGGGCAGCAGCAGATACGCAGTATTTT. It codes for CASSLGGAAADTQYF.

V gene TRBV4-1 combines with J gene TRBJ1-2, with D possibly matching TRBD1 (5 bases). Between the trimmed V and J ends, which lost 2 bases and 4 bases, there was a span of 14 bases. Germline CDR1 reads MGHRA; CDR2 reads YSYEKL. The CDR3 consists of 15 residues. The CDR3: CASSQILGDGYGYTF. CDR3 nucleotide sequence: TGCGCCAGCAGCCAAATACTTGGGGACGGCTATGGCTACACCTTC.

CDR3: CASSSYYNEQFF. CDR3 nucleotide sequence: TGTGCCAGCAGCTCTTACTACAATGAGCAGTTCTTC. The chain couples TRBV7-2 to TRBJ2-1; no firm D call. The CDR3 has 12 residues. From germline, CDR1 is SGHTA and CDR2 FQGNSA. With 4 bases removed from V and 3 bases from J, the gap between germline ends came to 4 bases.

This clonotype was counted between two and nine times. V and J are TRBV7-2 and TRBJ1-2; D perhaps matches TRBD1 (6 bases). In germline, CDR1 is SGHTA, CDR2 FQGNSA. The ends were cut back, 5 bases at V and 5 bases at J, with 12 bases in the middle. This CDR3 is built from 13 residues. DNA of the CDR3: TGTGCCAGCAGCACCCAAGGGGGTTATGGCTACACCTTC. This encodes CASSTQGGYGYTF.

The CDR3 sequence: CSASAAGLVAYNEQFF. The CDR3 region has the DNA TGCAGTGCTAGTGCCGCCGGACTAGTCGCCTACAATGAGCAGTTCTTC. The chain combines TRBV20-1 with TRBJ2-1, with TRBD2 matching 7 bases. V lost 3 bases to trimming and J lost 2 bases; unmatched junction nucleotides: 10. CDR3 size: 16 residues. Germline V gene sequence: CDR1 DFQATT, CDR2 SNEGSKA (reference sequence).

The chain recombines TRBV29-1 with TRBJ1-1, with D tentatively TRBD1 (5 bases). The ends were cut back, 6 bases at V and 7 bases at J, with 18 bases in the middle. The CDR3 is made up of 13 amino acids. Germline loops: CDR1 SQVTM, CDR2 ANQGSEA. This CDR3 is CSVHRREGLEAFF. DNA of the CDR3: TGCAGCGTCCACCGGAGGGAGGGGCTTGAAGCTTTCTTT.

Turning to this clonotype: The junction and the germline gene differ at one end; a read error may be behind it. J is TRBJ1-1 and V is TRBV7-2; D remains unclear. CDR1 and CDR2 from the germline V gene are SGHTA and FQGNSA. The CDR3 is made up of 13 amino acids. CDR3 DNA: TGTGTCAGCAGCCCAGGAGTGGGCACTGAAGCTTTCTTT. Translation: CVSSPGVGTEAFF.

The gene calls are TRBV6-5 and TRBJ2-1; D tentatively fits TRBD1 or TRBD2 (5 bases each). Trimming removed 5 bases from V and 9 bases from J, with 8 bases in between. The CDR3 consists of 11 residues. The germline V gene has CDR1 MNHEY and CDR2 SVGAGI. CDR3 region: CASSPGREQFF. The CDR3 DNA is TGTGCCAGCAGTCCGGGACGTGAGCAGTTCTTC.

This chain links TRBV20-1 with TRBJ2-1, with a tentative D call TRBD2 (6 bases). Per the germline V gene, CDR1 is DFQATT and CDR2 is SNEGSKA (reference sequence). The V gene lost 4 bases and the J gene lost 11 bases, with 24 bases spanning the gap. This CDR3 spans 15 amino acids. CDR3 sequence reads: CSAKPRGRKRGKQFF. The CDR3 coding sequence is TGCAGTGCTAAACCGCGGGGACGCAAGCGAGGGAAGCAGTTCTTC.

This clonotype was recorded a few times. V is TRBV7-9 and J is TRBJ2-5; 7 positions agree with TRBD1. The germline gives CDR1 SEHNR, CDR2 FQNEAQ (reference sequence). The junction had 11 bases not matched to a gene; V was cut back by 8 bases and J by 5 bases. This CDR3 spans 14 amino acids. The CDR3 DNA is TGTGCCAGCGCCCACGTACGACAGGGCGAGACCCAGTACTTC. Its translation: CASAHVRQGETQYF.

DNA of the CDR3: TGTGCCAGCAACCCCCGGGTAATAGCTGAAGCTTTCTTT. Translation gives CASNPRVIAEAFF. The chain is built from TRBV6-5 and TRBJ1-1, with unresolved D. Trimming stripped 7 bases from V and 6 bases from J, with 15 bases between. The V gene's germline CDR1 is MNHEY and CDR2 SVGAGI. The CDR3 consists of 13 residues.

The chain employs TRBV7-6 and TRBJ2-7; the D is unclear. V lost 5 bases and J 6 bases, leaving 14 bases between the germline ends. In germline, CDR1 is SGHVS, CDR2 FNYEAQ. The CDR3 is made up of 13 amino acids. CDR3 region: CASSAGEFGEQYF. As DNA, the CDR3 is TGTGCCAGCAGCGCAGGAGAGTTTGGCGAGCAGTACTTC.

In DNA, the CDR3 is TGTGCCAGCAGTTACTCGGGAACCCTGAGGGAGACCCAGTACTTC. It is translated as CASSYSGTLRETQYF. V and J are TRBV6-6 and TRBJ2-7; D not resolved. Matching the DNA end better, TRBJ2-5 makes the J call doubtful. The length of the CDR3 is 15 residues. Germline lookup yields CDR1 MNHNY and CDR2 SVGAGI (reference sequence).

This chain connects TRBV20-1 to TRBJ2-7; D remains unclear. The J call could be wrong; TRBJ2-5 is a better fit for the DNA end. CDR1 and CDR2 (germline): DFQATT, SNEGSKA (reference sequence). This CDR3 is built from 12 residues. The CDR3 is CSARPLGETQYF. The CDR3 DNA follows: TGCAGTGCTAGACCTTTGGGGGAGACCCAGTACTTC.

A few counts support this clonotype. The genes are TRBV20-1 and TRBJ2-1; TRBD2 agrees at 11 bases. The CDR3 spans 16 residues. From germline, CDR1 is DFQATT and CDR2 SNEGSKA (reference sequence). The V gene end was trimmed by 4 bases and the J gene end by 3 bases; junction bases not matched to a gene: 8. CDR3 amino acids: CSATLAGGYIYNEQFF. CDR3 DNA sequence: TGCAGTGCTACGCTAGCGGGAGGCTATATCTACAATGAGCAGTTCTTC.

This clonotype occurred a few times. A read error may produce the germline difference seen at one junction end. The chain combines TRBV7-9 with TRBJ2-1; 8 bases fit TRBD2. The CDR3 length is 16 residues. Germline V gives CDR1 SEHNR, CDR2 FQNEAQ (reference sequence). CDR3 in amino acids: CASSFERGTSNNEQFF. DNA of the CDR3: TGTGCCAGCAGCTTTGAGCGGGGGACCTCCAACAATGAGCAGTTCTTC.

V and J are TRBV20-1 and TRBJ2-1; D perhaps matches TRBD1 (5 bases). Deletions cut 0 bases from V and 7 bases from J, with 19 bases between. Germline V lookup: CDR1 DFQATT, CDR2 SNEGSKA (reference sequence). The CDR3 has 16 residues. CDR3 nucleotide sequence: TGCAGTGCTAGAGATTACAGGAGTCATCCCTCAAATGAGCAGTTCTTC. This codes for CSARDYRSHPSNEQFF.

This clonotype was seen only a few times. The chain has TRBV5-1 and TRBJ2-4, with 11 bases that match TRBD2. V lost 4 bases to trimming and J lost 3 bases; unmatched junction nucleotides: 6. The CDR3 covers 16 residues. The germline CDR1 and CDR2 sequences are SGHRS and YFSETQ. In DNA form, the CDR3 reads TGCGCCAGCAGCCTTCCCGGGACTAGCGGCAAAAACATTCAGTACTTC. Translated, it gives CASSLPGTSGKNIQYF.

This chain connects TRBV7-3 to TRBJ2-1; tentatively, D is TRBD1 (7 bases). The V gene's germline CDR1 is SGHTA and CDR2 FQGTGA. The CDR3 has 16 residues. The V gene lost 0 bases and the J gene lost 3 bases, with 12 bases spanning the gap. The chain's CDR3 is CASSLTAGQIYNEQFF. CDR3 DNA sequence: TGTGCCAGCAGCTTAACGGCGGGACAGATCTACAATGAGCAGTTCTTC. Filled out from reference TRBV7-3 and TRBJ2-1, the complete variable domain reads GAGVSQTPSNKVTEKGKYVELRCDPISGHTALYWYRQSLGQGPEFLIYFQGTGAADDSGLPNDRFFAVRPEGSVSTLKIQRTERGDSAVYLCASSLTAGQIYNEQFFGPGTRLTVL.

The V gene is TRBV10-3, the J gene TRBJ2-2; D possibly corresponds to TRBD2 (5 bases). Germline V lookup: CDR1 ENHRY, CDR2 SYGVKD. This CDR3 has 13 amino acids. V was trimmed by 3 bases and J by 6 bases, leaving 8 bases between them. The CDR3 loop is CAISERGSGELFF. Here the CDR3 DNA reads TGTGCCATCAGTGAACGGGGATCCGGGGAGCTGTTTTTT.

V is TRBV10-3 and J is TRBJ2-1; TRBD1 matches at 8 bases. CDR3 size: 13 residues. Germline loops: CDR1 ENHRY, CDR2 SYGVKD. V dropped 9 bases and J dropped 4; count of bases not matched to a gene: 5. The CDR3 DNA reads TGTGCCATTGGACAGGGCCTATACAATGAGCAGTTCTTC. This gives the protein CAIGQGLYNEQFF.

The chain has TRBV15 and TRBJ2-1, with 10 bases aligning to TRBD2. CDR1 and CDR2 from the germline V gene are LNHNV and YYDKDF (reference sequence). V lost 1 base and J lost 8; bases outside the gene matches: 11. The CDR3 loop spans 17 amino acids. The CDR3 reads CATSRAHSGGRVDEQFF. In DNA form, the CDR3 reads TGTGCCACCAGCAGAGCCCATAGCGGGGGGCGCGTAGATGAGCAGTTCTTC.

The chain is built from TRBV20-1 and TRBJ1-5; possibly TRBD1 for D (6 bases). This CDR3 is built from 12 residues. CDR1 DFQATT and CDR2 SNEGSKA come from the germline V gene (reference sequence). The V and J ends lost 6 bases and 2 bases respectively, with 8 bases between them. In DNA form, the CDR3 reads TGCAGTGCGTGGACAGGCAATCAGCCCCAGCATTTT. The encoded protein is CSAWTGNQPQHF.

This sequence joins TRBV12-3 or TRBV12-4 and TRBJ1-2, with D unclear. The V end was cut by 3 bases, the J end by 8 bases, with 10 bases between. This CDR3 contains 12 residues. The CDR3 nucleotides read TGTGCCAGCAGTTTGGCCCGTCTCGGCTACACCTTC. Its protein is CASSLARLGYTF.

This clonotype was seen more than once but under ten times. The CDR3 DNA follows: TGTGCCAGCAGCTTAGGAGCGCCCCCAGATACGCAGTATTTT. This encodes CASSLGAPPDTQYF. This chain links TRBV7-3 with TRBJ2-3, with D uncertain. This CDR3 is 14 amino acids long. Germline V CDR1 and CDR2: SGHTA, FQGTGA. With 2 bases removed from V and 4 bases from J, the gap between germline ends came to 10 bases.

The rearrangement uses TRBV12-3 or TRBV12-4 and TRBJ2-7, with TRBD2 as a possible D gene (6 bases). The CDR3 sequence is 17 residues long. V gave up 2 bases and J gave up 0 bases, with 17 bases separating them. This chain's CDR3 is CASSLSNRAGSSYEQYF. The DNA of the CDR3 is TGTGCCAGCAGTTTATCTAATCGGGCGGGATCCTCCTACGAGCAGTACTTC.